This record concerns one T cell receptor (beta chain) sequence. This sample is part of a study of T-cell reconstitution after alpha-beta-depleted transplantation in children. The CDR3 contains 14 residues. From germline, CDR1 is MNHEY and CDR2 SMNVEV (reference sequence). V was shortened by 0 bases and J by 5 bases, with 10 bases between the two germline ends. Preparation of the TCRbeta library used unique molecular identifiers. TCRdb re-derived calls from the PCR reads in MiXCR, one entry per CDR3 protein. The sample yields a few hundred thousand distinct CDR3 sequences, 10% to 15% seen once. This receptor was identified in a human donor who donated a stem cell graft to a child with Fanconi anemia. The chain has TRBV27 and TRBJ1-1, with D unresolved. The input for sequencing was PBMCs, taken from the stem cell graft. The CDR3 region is CASSLSVLGTEAFF. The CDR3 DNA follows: TGTGCCAGCAGTTTATCGGTCCTGGGAACTGAAGCTTTCTTT.